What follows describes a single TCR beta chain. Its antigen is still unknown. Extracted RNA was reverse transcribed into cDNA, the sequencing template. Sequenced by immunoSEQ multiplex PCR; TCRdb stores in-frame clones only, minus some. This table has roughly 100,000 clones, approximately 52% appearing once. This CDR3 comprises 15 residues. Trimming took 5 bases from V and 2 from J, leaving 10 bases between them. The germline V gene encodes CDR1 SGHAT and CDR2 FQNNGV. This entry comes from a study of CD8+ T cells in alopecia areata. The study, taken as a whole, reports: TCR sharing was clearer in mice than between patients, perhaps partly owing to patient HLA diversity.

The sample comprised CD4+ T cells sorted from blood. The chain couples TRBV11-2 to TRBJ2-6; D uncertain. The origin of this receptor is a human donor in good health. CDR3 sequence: CASSTTRTGANVLTF. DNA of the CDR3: TGTGCCAGCAGCACCACACGGACTGGGGCCAACGTCCTGACTTTC.